One sample yielded the 3 T cell receptor beta chains listed below, sequenced in a study of T-cell memory formation after mild COVID-19. TCRdb passed the 5' RACE reads through MiXCR, listing each CDR3 protein once. In the table there are just under 150,000 distinct CDR3 sequences, about a fifth of which are singletons. The sequencing input was PBMCs or a T cell subset sorted from them (not recorded which). The receptors were gathered from an adult woman who had mild COVID-19 (a few samples of this study predate the infection). Cell type and time point are not known.

The chain couples TRBV9 to TRBJ1-2; D is uncertain. Trimming shortened V by 3 bases and J by 2 bases, and 11 bases separated the two germline ends. CDR3 length: 14 amino acids. Looked up from germline, CDR1 is SGDLS and CDR2 is YYNGEE. Here the CDR3 reads CASSADPVNYGYTF. In DNA form, the CDR3 reads TGTGCCAGCAGCGCAGACCCCGTCAACTATGGCTACACCTTC. Using reference TRBV9 and TRBJ1-2 for the parts outside the CDR3, the full variable domain is DSGVTQTPKHLITATGQRVTLRCSPRSGDLSVYWYQQSLDQGLQFLIQYYNGEERAKGNILERFSAQQFPDLHSELNLSSLELGDSALYFCASSADPVNYGYTFGSGTRLTVV.

This clonotype showed up just a few times. This chain uses TRBV3-1 with TRBJ2-7; no clear D. Trimming removed 1 base from V and 3 bases from J, with 7 bases in between. The germline CDR1 and CDR2 sequences are LGHDT and YNNKEL (reference sequence). This CDR3 has 13 amino acids. Here the CDR3 reads CASSQALSYEQYF. CDR3 coding DNA: TGTGCCAGCAGCCAAGCCCTAAGCTACGAGCAGTACTTC.

This CDR3 is CASSLVPGQGFYEQYF. Here the CDR3 DNA reads TGTGCCAGCAGCTTGGTCCCGGGACAGGGTTTTTACGAGCAGTACTTC. The chain links TRBV5-4 to TRBJ2-7; 9 bases line up with TRBD1. Unmatched junction bases numbered 8, after V lost 0 bases and J lost 4 bases. The CDR3 has 16 residues. The germline V gene encodes CDR1 SGHNT and CDR2 YYREEE (reference sequence).